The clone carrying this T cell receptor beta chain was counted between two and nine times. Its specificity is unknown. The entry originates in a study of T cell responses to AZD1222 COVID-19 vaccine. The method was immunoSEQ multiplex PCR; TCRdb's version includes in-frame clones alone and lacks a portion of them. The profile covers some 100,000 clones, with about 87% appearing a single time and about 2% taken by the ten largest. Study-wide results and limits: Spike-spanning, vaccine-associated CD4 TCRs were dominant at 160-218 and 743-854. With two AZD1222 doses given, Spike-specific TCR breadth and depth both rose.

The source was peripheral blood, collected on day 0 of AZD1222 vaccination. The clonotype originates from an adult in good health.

Here the CDR3 reads CASTSSRNNSPLHF. In nucleotides, the CDR3 is TGTGCCAGCACTTCCAGTAGAAATAATTCACCCCTCCACTTT. The V call is TRBV6-5, the J call TRBJ1-6; D is undetermined. The germline gives CDR1 MNHEY, CDR2 SVGAGI. CDR3 length: 14 amino acids. V was cut by 7 bases and J by 5 bases, with 12 bases left in between.